This TCR beta chain was documented in a study of blood T cell repertoires in COVID-19 (dated by TCRdb to the early 2020s). Regarding the complete study: The collaborator samples originated in the United States, Italy and Spain and spanned the acute and convalescent phases of COVID-19. The dataset comprised deeply sampled blood TCRbeta repertoires from subjects exposed to, actively infected with, or recovered from COVID-19. The material from the prospective study consisted of cDNA or gDNA derived from T cells, B-cell-depleted T cells, or PBMCs. Samples came from the ongoing ImmuneRACE study (first 160 participants) plus 1,254 subjects from 6 global collaborators. Nearly every sample came with metadata listing a de-identified subject ID, COVID-19 status, age in years and sex. The repertoires were released in a freely available public database intended as a resource for research on the immune response to SARS-CoV-2. Where available, HLA class I and class II types were taken from metadata supplied by the sample provider and were not determined by assay-based typing. Overall study results and their limits: The amount of clinical and demographic metadata varied by source and participant and was provided uncurated.

CDR3 length: 12 amino acids, cysteine to phenylalanine. CDR3 DNA is the only sequence kept; it has 36 bases, read in frame from the first base. CDR1 LGHDT and CDR2 YNNKEL were looked up in the germline V gene (reference sequence). Between the V and J ends, shortened by 4 bases and 0 bases respectively, the junction contains 4 bases. The immunoSEQ Assay, a bias-controlled multiplex PCR, was used to amplify TCRbeta CDR3 regions from genomic DNA. Per the original workflow: Within the assay, amplification of reference gene primers was used to estimate how many nucleated cells each sample contained. To quantify the absolute abundance of each unique TCRbeta CDR3 rearrangement, sequence reads were collapsed and filtered. For each sample, productive Simpson clonality was calculated by taking the square root of Simpson's diversity index across productive rearrangements. The immuneACCESS repertoire file appears here via TCRdb, limited to in-frame rearrangements. These files lack a portion of the clones; in checked studies, under half of the deficit traces to unresolved V genes, and the cause of the others is not known. The V and J calls and clone size are taken from that table; D and trimming were inferred from the DNA. The sample table records approximately 65,000 clones; 85% to 90% of these occur just once. Together, the top ten hold almost 5% of the sample.

Collaborating institutions collected whole blood in K2EDTA tubes following their own protocols. For TCRbeta analysis, collaborators shipped samples in one of three forms: frozen whole blood, isolated PBMCs, or DNA extracted from either of those sample types. Regarding this clone: What antigen it recognizes has not been identified. Per-base quality was not reported, and no clone a single base away is much larger than it.

This receptor was identified in a woman aged 50 to 65 with active COVID-19. The specimen sequenced was peripheral blood. Recombination joined TRBV3-1 (or the pseudogene TRBV3-2) with TRBJ2-7, with the D gene call left open. CDR3 sequence: CASSPSSYEQYF. The DNA sequence is given as TGTGCCAGCAGCCCGAGCTCCTACGAGCAGTACTTC.